Below are 24 T cell receptor beta chains sequenced from a single sample in a study of cytomegalovirus exposure and HLA in healthy donors. PCR used 60 Vbeta primers and 13 Jbeta primers. The repertoire was sequenced with immunoSEQ multiplex PCR; TCRdb's copy has only in-frame clones and lacks some. The sample lists tens of thousands of clones, more than 70% occurring once. The sequencing sample was made of PBMCs. The receptors derive from a man over 45 in good health and CMV-seropositive.

The gene calls are TRBV4-3 and TRBJ1-2; D is unresolved. V shed 3 bases and J shed 5 bases, with 13 bases lying between them. CDR3 size: 14 residues. Per germline, CDR1 LGHNA and CDR2 YSLEER. CDR3 loop: CASSHGEASYGYTF. The CDR3 nucleotides read TGCGCCAGCAGCCACGGGGAGGCTTCGTATGGCTACACCTTC.

The CDR3 DNA reads TGTGCCAGTAGTATAGCACAGGGTTCCTACGAGCAGTACTTC. Translating gives CASSIAQGSYEQYF. The chain links TRBV19 to TRBJ2-7; D perhaps matches TRBD1 (6 bases). Germline V CDR1 and CDR2: LNHDA, SQIVND (reference sequence). The CDR3 covers 14 residues. Trimming took 1 base from V and 1 from J, leaving 8 bases between them.

The genes are TRBV5-1 and TRBJ2-5, with unresolved D. Germline CDR1 reads SGHRS; CDR2 reads YFSETQ. This CDR3 has 14 residues. Trimming stripped 4 bases from V and 4 bases from J, with 14 bases between. The CDR3: CASSPLWASETQYF. CDR3 sequence (DNA): TGCGCCAGCAGCCCTCTATGGGCGTCAGAGACCCAGTACTTC.

The rearrangement joins TRBV5-4 to TRBJ1-2; tentatively, D is TRBD1 (6 bases). Germline CDR1 SGHNT, CDR2 YYREEE (reference sequence). The CDR3 length is 15 residues. Trimming took off 2 bases at V and 4 bases at J, with 15 bases between the two ends. DNA of the CDR3: TGTGCCAGCAGCTTTTTAGGACAGATGGGCTATGGCTACACCTTC. This sequence encodes CASSFLGQMGYGYTF.

The chain uses TRBV5-1 and TRBJ2-7, with TRBD2 matching 10 bases. Germline V CDR1 and CDR2: SGHRS, YFSETQ. The junction had 4 bases not matched to a gene; V was cut back by 1 base and J by 6 bases. CDR3 length: 14 amino acids. CDR3 loop: CASSLSAGGPEQYF. Written as DNA, the CDR3 is TGCGCCAGCAGCTTGTCAGCGGGAGGGCCCGAGCAGTACTTC.

The chain joins TRBV10-3 to TRBJ2-1, with no clear D. Germline V gene lookup returns CDR1 ENHRY and CDR2 SYGVKD. CDR3 length: 12 residues. The ends were cut back, 5 bases at V and 5 bases at J, with 7 bases in the middle. Here the CDR3 DNA reads TGTGCCATCAGTCCTAAGAACAATGAGCAGTTCTTC. This sequence encodes CAISPKNNEQFF.

The rearrangement joins TRBV25-1 to TRBJ1-3; D unresolved. This CDR3 region has 15 residues. Looked up from germline, CDR1 is MGHDK and CDR2 is SYGVNS. V was shortened by 5 bases and J by 0 bases, with 11 bases between the two germline ends. The CDR3 nucleotides are TGTGCCAGCAGTCCTCGACTGAGCTCTGGAAACACCATATATTTT. It translates to CASSPRLSSGNTIYF.

V usage is TRBV4-3 and J usage is TRBJ2-7; D gene ambiguous. Germline CDR1 is LGHNA and CDR2 is YSLEER. The CDR3 covers 14 residues. Deletions cut 0 bases from V and 2 bases from J, with 8 bases between. CDR3 nucleotide sequence: TGCGCCAGCAGCCAAGAAGTGGCCCCCTACGAGCAGTACTTC. Translation gives CASSQEVAPYEQYF.

There are a few counts of this clone. V gene TRBV7-2 combines with J gene TRBJ1-6, with TRBD1 identical over 9 bases. CDR3 size: 16 residues. CDR1 is SGHTA, CDR2 FQGNSA, per germline. The V segment lost 3 bases and the J segment 10 bases; nucleotides outside the gene matches: 10. In nucleotides, the CDR3 is TGTGCCAGCAGCTTGGAGGGACAGGGACTATTATCACCCCTCCACTTT. Its translation: CASSLEGQGLLSPLHF.

The V gene is TRBV29-1, the J gene TRBJ2-2; a possible D gene is TRBD1 (6 bases). Trimming left V 5 bases short and J 2 bases short, with 18 bases between. The CDR3 sequence is 16 residues long. CDR1 is SQVTM and CDR2 is ANQGSEA in the germline V gene. The CDR3 region is CSVTNSGTTNTGELFF. The CDR3 coding sequence is TGCAGCGTTACGAACTCCGGGACAACTAACACCGGGGAGCTGTTTTTT.

CDR3 region: CASSFQPGQGANGYTF. The CDR3 nucleotides are TGTGCCAGCAGTTTTCAACCGGGACAGGGGGCGAATGGCTACACCTTC. V is TRBV27 and J is TRBJ1-2, with TRBD1 matching over 12 bases. Trimming removed 3 bases from V and 6 bases from J; junction bases left unmatched: 8. The CDR3 loop spans 16 amino acids. Per the germline V gene, CDR1 is MNHEY and CDR2 is SMNVEV (reference sequence).

The V call is TRBV9, the J call TRBJ2-2, with D unclear. From germline, CDR1 is SGDLS and CDR2 YYNGEE. The CDR3 is 14 amino acids. Trimming pared 3 bases from V and 1 base from J, leaving 7 bases between. CDR3 coding DNA: TGTGCCAGCAGCGCCGGGTGGAACACCGGGGAGCTGTTTTTT. It translates to CASSAGWNTGELFF.

The rearrangement links TRBV7-9 to TRBJ1-5, with 9 bases lining up with TRBD1. Germline values: CDR1 SEHNR, CDR2 FQNEAQ (reference sequence). This CDR3 region has 15 residues. Trimming took 1 base from V and 7 from J; bases not matched to a gene: 5. The CDR3 coding sequence is TGTGCCAGCAGCTTAGGGACAGGGGTGCGGCAGCCCCAGCATTTT. This codes for CASSLGTGVRQPQHF.

This chain connects TRBV5-4 to TRBJ1-5, with a possible D match to TRBD1 (6 bases). Trimming took off 2 bases at V and 4 bases at J, with 7 bases between the two ends. The CDR3 extends over 13 amino acids. The V gene's germline CDR1 is SGHNT and CDR2 YYREEE (reference sequence). CDR3 amino acids: CASSFDRNQPQHF. The CDR3, as DNA: TGTGCCAGCAGCTTTGACAGGAATCAGCCCCAGCATTTT.

The genes are TRBV5-1 and TRBJ2-5; 11 positions agree with TRBD2. Germline V CDR1 and CDR2: SGHRS, YFSETQ. The CDR3 spans 16 residues. Trimming at V came to 0 bases and at J to 5 bases, leaving 6 bases not matched to a gene. DNA for the CDR3: TGCGCCAGCAGCTTGGGTAGCGGGGGGGCCCTTGAGACCCAGTACTTC. Encoded protein: CASSLGSGGALETQYF.

V usage is TRBV9 and J usage is TRBJ2-7; 12 nucleotides line up with TRBD2. With 0 bases clipped from V and 5 bases from J, the junction kept 3 bases outside the gene matches. The germline CDR1 and CDR2 sequences are SGDLS and YYNGEE. CDR3 size: 15 residues. The CDR3 region has the DNA TGTGCCAGCAGCGTAGGACTAGCGGGAGCTGACGAGCAGTACTTC. Protein sequence: CASSVGLAGADEQYF.

V is TRBV6-5 and J is TRBJ2-2; 9 positions agree with TRBD1. Germline CDR1 MNHEY, CDR2 SVGAGI. The J segment lost 7 bases and the V segment lost 1 base, leaving 7 bases of the junction unmatched. The CDR3 sequence is 16 residues long. The CDR3 DNA is TGTGCCAGCAGTTACTTCGGGACAGGGATGATCGGGGAGCTGTTTTTT. The encoded protein is CASSYFGTGMIGELFF.

The chain is built from TRBV29-1 and TRBJ2-1; 10 bases agree with TRBD2. The germline CDR1 and CDR2 sequences are SQVTM and ANQGSEA. V dropped 3 bases and J dropped 5; count of bases not matched to a gene: 13. The CDR3 is 17 residues long. DNA of the CDR3: TGCAGCGTTGATAGGAGGATGAGCGGGAGGGCGGACAATGAGCAGTTCTTC. Translated: CSVDRRMSGRADNEQFF.

The V call is TRBV5-1, the J call TRBJ2-5, with 9 bases identical to TRBD2. Per germline, CDR1 SGHRS and CDR2 YFSETQ. The CDR3 is made up of 16 amino acids. V trimming: 0 bases; J trimming: 5 bases; junction bases outside the gene matches: 8. CDR3 in DNA: TGCGCCAGCAGCTTGGCGGTAGCGGGAGCCGGGGAGACCCAGTACTTC. Amino acids: CASSLAVAGAGETQYF. The entire variable domain, with the rest obtained from reference TRBV5-1 and TRBJ2-5, is as follows: KAGVTQTPRYLIKTRGQQVTLSCSPISGHRSVSWYQQTPGQGLQFLFEYFSETQRNKGNFPGRFSGRQFSNSRSEMNVSTLELGDSALYLCASSLAVAGAGETQYFGPGTRLLVL.

The chain links TRBV14 to TRBJ2-7; weak D call: TRBD2 (5 bases). V lost 1 base and J lost 7, with 8 bases in between. CDR3 length: 12 residues. Germline CDR1 and CDR2: SGHDN and FVKESK. The CDR3: CASSQARGEQYF. The CDR3 DNA sequence: TGTGCCAGCAGCCAAGCCCGGGGAGAGCAGTACTTC.

This clone has just a few counts. This chain uses TRBV2 with TRBJ2-2, with 9 bases that match TRBD1. The ends lost 6 bases at V and 6 bases at J; junction bases unmatched: 8. From germline, CDR1 is SNHLY and CDR2 FYNNEI. The CDR3 covers 15 residues. The chain's CDR3 is CASRREQGASGELFF. The CDR3 bases are TGTGCCAGCAGGAGGGAACAGGGGGCATCCGGGGAGCTGTTTTTT. The variable domain in full, completed from reference TRBV2 and TRBJ2-2, reads EPEVTQTPSHQVTQMGQEVILRCVPISNHLYFYWYRQILGQKVEFLVSFYNNEISEKSEIFDDQFSVERPDGSNFTLKIRSTKLEDSAMYFCASRREQGASGELFFGEGSRLTVL.

This chain joins TRBV5-1 and TRBJ2-2, with 8 bases lining up with TRBD2. The J segment lost 7 bases and the V segment lost 1 base, leaving 12 bases of the junction unmatched. This CDR3 contains 17 residues. The germline V gene encodes CDR1 SGHRS and CDR2 YFSETQ. The chain's CDR3 is CASSLSHPGGRNGELFF. The CDR3 nucleotides are TGCGCCAGCAGCTTGTCCCATCCGGGGGGGCGGAACGGGGAGCTGTTTTTT.

The V call is TRBV7-9, the J call TRBJ2-1, with 13 bases lining up with TRBD2. There are 17 residues in the CDR3. The germline V gene encodes CDR1 SEHNR and CDR2 FQNEAQ (reference sequence). The V gene end was trimmed by 4 bases and the J gene end by 6 bases; junction bases not matched to a gene: 9. The CDR3 protein is CASSSRLTSGGANEQFF. The DNA for the CDR3 is TGTGCCAGCAGCTCAAGGCTTACTAGCGGGGGGGCCAATGAGCAGTTCTTC.

In its sample, this clone was seen a few times. The chain couples TRBV19 to TRBJ1-2; 7 nucleotides match TRBD1. V was pared by 3 bases and J by 2 bases, with 3 bases of the junction left unmatched. This CDR3 spans 14 amino acids. Germline V gene data show CDR1 as LNHDA and CDR2 as SQIVND (reference sequence). CDR3 in DNA: TGTGCCAGTAGTATGGAGACAGGGAACTATGGCTACACCTTC. Encoded protein: CASSMETGNYGYTF.